These T cell receptor beta chains were read from a single sample in a study of T cells after yellow fever vaccination. TCRdb re-called the 5' RACE reads through MiXCR, storing one row per CDR3 protein. This sample yields 300,000 to 350,000 distinct CDR3 sequences, of which 3.5% to 4.5% are seen a single time; 15% to 20% belongs to the top ten. Sequencing used PBMCs, obtained 15 days after the yellow fever booster vaccination. Receptor source: a young man who received the YFV17D yellow fever vaccine. CDR3s include the opening cysteine and the closing phenylalanine or tryptophan. Each record gives: D gene, clone size, V gene, J gene, CDR3 DNA, CDR3 protein. The D gene is left open where the match is weak. Size is omitted from some rows. Given values are once, few, many or a class for expanded clones.

>.|many|TRBV6-5|TRBJ1-3
TGTGCCAGCAGTTACGAGCGGAACTCTGGAAACACCATATATTTT
CASSYERNSGNTIYF
>.|.|TRBV7-9|TRBJ2-1
TGTGCCAGCAGCCCAACAGGTGGGAGTAATGAGCAGTTCTTC
CASSPTGGSNEQFF
>.|.|TRBV20-1|TRBJ2-3
TGCAGTGCTAGGGGGACGGGGGCAGATACGCAGTATTTT
CSARGTGADTQYF
>.|many|TRBV20-1|TRBJ1-4
TGCAGTGCTAGAGAGGCAGGGCGTGAAAAACTGTTTTTT
CSAREAGREKLFF
>.|many|TRBV18|TRBJ2-5
TGTGCCAGCTCACCGGGAGAGACCCAGTACTTC
CASSPGETQYF
>.|.|TRBV6-5|TRBJ2-2
TGTGCCAGCAGGAGACTGCTCGGCACCGGGGAGCTGTTTTTT
CASRRLLGTGELFF
>TRBD2|.|TRBV19|TRBJ2-1
TGTGCCAGTAGGCTAGCGGGGGGGCACAATGAGCAGTTCTTC
CASRLAGGHNEQFF
>TRBD2|few|TRBV4-2|TRBJ2-3
TGTGCCAGCAGCCAAACCCTCGGACTAGCGGGCGGCACAGATACGCAGTATTTT
CASSQTLGLAGGTDTQYF
>.|many|TRBV15|TRBJ1-5
TGTGCCACCAGCAGAGATCTGCCAGGGCCCCAGCATTTT
CATSRDLPGPQHF
>.|few|TRBV4-3|TRBJ2-3
TGCGCCAGCAGCCAAGAGGGAATAGCCCCAAGGGTAGATACGCAGTATTTT
CASSQEGIAPRVDTQYF
>TRBD2|.|TRBV12-3/TRBV12-4|TRBJ2-5
TGTGCCAGCAGTCAAGGGACTAGCGGGGGCGGAGAGACCCAGTACTTC
CASSQGTSGGGETQYF
>.|many|TRBV20-1|TRBJ2-2
TGCAGTGCTAGAGCCCCCTTTTTGGAAGTCGGGGAGCTGTTTTTT
CSARAPFLEVGELFF
>.|many|TRBV10-1|TRBJ1-5
TGCGCCAGCAGTCGGCGGAGCAATCAGCCCCAGCATTTT
CASSRRSNQPQHF
>.|many|TRBV5-1|TRBJ1-5
TGCGCCAGCAGCTTGTGGCTGGATCAGCCCCAGCATTTT
CASSLWLDQPQHF
>.|few|TRBV7-2|TRBJ1-5
TGTGCCAGAAGAAGTTTGACTGAAGAACAGCCCCAGCATTTT
CARRSLTEEQPQHF
>TRBD1|.|TRBV29-1|TRBJ1-2
TGCAGCGGGGGGACAGGGGCTGGCTACACCTTC
CSGGTGAGYTF
>.|.|TRBV3-1|TRBJ2-7
TGTGCCAGCAGCCAAGATCTTCGAGGGGCGGTCGACGAGCAGTACTTC
CASSQDLRGAVDEQYF
>.|many|TRBV12-3/TRBV12-4|TRBJ1-1
TGTGCCAGCAGTTTAGCGCCCGGGGGTTGGGCTGAAGCTTTCTTT
CASSLAPGGWAEAFF
>.|many|TRBV7-2|TRBJ2-4
TGTGCCAGCAGCTTAGCCGCAGGGGTGGACATTCAGTACTTC
CASSLAAGVDIQYF
>TRBD1|many|TRBV7-6|TRBJ2-7
TGTGCCAGCAGCACAGGACAGGGGCTCTTTGGGGAGCAGTACTTC
CASSTGQGLFGEQYF
>TRBD1|.|TRBV18|TRBJ2-3
TGTGCCAGCACCCCAGGGGGACAGGGGGCTGGCACAGATACGCAGTATTTT
CASTPGGQGAGTDTQYF
>.|few|TRBV24-1|TRBJ1-6
TGTGCCACCAGTGACGCAGGGTCACGATCACCCCTCCACTTT
CATSDAGSRSPLHF
>TRBD1|.|TRBV7-9|TRBJ1-2
TGTGCCAGCTGGGGGCCGGGACAGGGGGAGAGGAACTATGGCTACACCTTC
CASWGPGQGERNYGYTF
>.|many|TRBV4-1|TRBJ2-7
TGCGCCAGCAGCCTTACCCGGGACGGATTTTACGAGCAGTACTTC
CASSLTRDGFYEQYF
>.|many|TRBV4-3|TRBJ1-2
TGCGCCAGCAGCCAGACTCCCGACAGGTCTGGCTACACCTTC
CASSQTPDRSGYTF
>TRBD1|many|TRBV29-1|TRBJ2-5
TGCAGCGTTTCGACAGGGGAGACCCAGTACTTC
CSVSTGETQYF
>TRBD1|.|TRBV6-5|TRBJ1-6
TGTGCCAGCAGTTACTGGGACAGTAATAATTCACCCCTCCACTTT
CASSYWDSNNSPLHF
>.|many|TRBV27|TRBJ2-1
TGTGCCAGCAGTTTTGGATCCTACAATGAGCAGTTCTTC
CASSFGSYNEQFF
>.|many|TRBV5-1|TRBJ1-1
TGCGCCAGCAGCTTGGGGTCATCAAACACTGAAGCTTTCTTT
CASSLGSSNTEAFF
>TRBD1|many|TRBV6-5|TRBJ1-6
TGTGCCAGCAGTTACTCCCCTACCGGGACAGGGATCAGGTGGAATTCACCCCTCCACTTT
CASSYSPTGTGIRWNSPLHF
>.|many|TRBV27|TRBJ2-1
TGTGCCAGCAGCTTTGGAGGGGGCTCCTACAATGAGCAGTTCTTC
CASSFGGGSYNEQFF
>.|many|TRBV5-1|TRBJ1-3
TGCGCCAGCAGCTTGGCCACAGCGGGAAACACCATATATTTT
CASSLATAGNTIYF
>.|many|TRBV7-2|TRBJ2-6
TGTGCCAGCAGCTTAGCGTATTTGAGGTCTGGGGCCAACGTCCTGACTTTC
CASSLAYLRSGANVLTF
>.|many|TRBV7-9|TRBJ1-1
TGTGCCAGCAGCTTAATGAACACTGAAGCTTTCTTT
CASSLMNTEAFF
>.|.|TRBV12-3/TRBV12-4|TRBJ2-2
TGTGCCAGCAGTTTTACAGGACCTACCGGGGAGCTGTTTTTT
CASSFTGPTGELFF
>TRBD1|many|TRBV4-1|TRBJ1-2
TGCGCCAGCAGCCCAGGACAGGCCCTAGGTGGCTACACCTTC
CASSPGQALGGYTF
>.|few|TRBV6-2/TRBV6-3|TRBJ2-5
TGTGCCAGCAGTGGACAAAACGAGGGGTTGGAAGAGACCCAGTACTTC
CASSGQNEGLEETQYF
>TRBD1|many|TRBV12-3/TRBV12-4|TRBJ2-1
TGTGCCAGCAGTTCGCAGGGGGCGGGGGAGCAGTTCTTC
CASSSQGAGEQFF
>.|many|TRBV29-1|TRBJ2-5
TGCAGCGTGGCTAAAGAGACCCAGTACTTC
CSVAKETQYF
>.|few|TRBV4-3|TRBJ2-7
TGCGCCAGCAGCCAGTCCCCAGGCCGAGCAGGTGCCTACGAGCAGTACTTC
CASSQSPGRAGAYEQYF
>TRBD1|many|TRBV4-3|TRBJ2-4
TGCGCCAGCAGCCAAGAAACAGGGGCCCACATTCAGTACTTC
CASSQETGAHIQYF
>.|many|TRBV7-9|TRBJ2-5
TGTGCCAGCAGCTTAGGTGGTCCCCACCTCCAAGAGACCCAGTACTTC
CASSLGGPHLQETQYF
>.|few|TRBV6-1|TRBJ1-4
TGTGCCAGCAGTGCCTTAGCAACTAATGAAAAACTGTTTTTT
CASSALATNEKLFF
>TRBD1|few|TRBV5-1|TRBJ2-3
TGCGCCAGCAGCGGCTCCGGGACAGATATCACAGATACGCAGTATTTT
CASSGSGTDITDTQYF
>.|.|TRBV6-5|TRBJ1-3
TGTGCCAGCAGTTACCAGGGGAGTGGAAACACCATATATTTT
CASSYQGSGNTIYF
>.|few|TRBV7-9|TRBJ1-1
TGTGGGACCAGAGAGTACATGAACACTGAAGCTTTCTTT
CGTREYMNTEAFF
>TRBD2|.|TRBV3-1|TRBJ2-5
TGTGCCAGCAGCCAAGACGCGCGGGGGGCCTCAAGGACCCAGTACTTC
CASSQDARGASRTQYF
>.|many|TRBV6-5|TRBJ2-7
TGTGCCAGCAGTTCAGGGCTACTCTACGAGCAGTACTTC
CASSSGLLYEQYF
>.|.|TRBV6-5|TRBJ2-2
TGTGCCAGCAGCGGGGGGCGGTTAACCGGGGAGCTGTTTTTT
CASSGGRLTGELFF
>.|few|TRBV20-1|TRBJ2-3
TGCAGTGCTAGAAGTGGGACGCAGACCACAGATACGCAGTATTTT
CSARSGTQTTDTQYF
>TRBD1|many|TRBV7-9|TRBJ1-2
TGTGCCAGCAGCTCGCCGGGACAGGGGAATGGCTACACCTTC
CASSSPGQGNGYTF
>TRBD1|many|TRBV4-3|TRBJ1-3
TGCGCCAGCAGCCAAGGGAACAGGGGAACTGGAAACACCATATATTTT
CASSQGNRGTGNTIYF
>TRBD1|few|TRBV5-1|TRBJ1-1
TGCGCCAGCAGCTTGGCCGGAACAGGGGCGGCCACTGAAGCTTTCTTT
CASSLAGTGAATEAFF
>TRBD2|many|TRBV29-1|TRBJ2-4
TGCAGCGTCGCAACCGGGGGGACCAAAAACATTCAGTACTTC
CSVATGGTKNIQYF
>.|many|TRBV29-1|TRBJ1-2
TGCAGCGTTGAAAGGGGTCTCTATGGCTACACCTTC
CSVERGLYGYTF
>.|many|TRBV6-5|TRBJ2-3
TGTGCCAGCAGCCTAAGCTTGGGGGGAGAATCTAGCACAGATACGCAGTATTTT
CASSLSLGGESSTDTQYF
>TRBD1|.|TRBV7-9|TRBJ1-2
TGTGCCAGCAGCCCGAGGGACAGACCCTATGGCTACACCTTC
CASSPRDRPYGYTF
>.|.|TRBV20-1|TRBJ2-5
TGCAGTGTTAGAGCCCCGGCTAGGGATTCAGAGACCCAGTACTTC
CSVRAPARDSETQYF
>.|many|TRBV24-1|TRBJ1-4
TGTGCCACCAGTGATGGGACAACAGCAACTAATGAAAAACTGTTTTTT
CATSDGTTATNEKLFF
>TRBD1|.|TRBV10-3|TRBJ1-1
TGTGCCATCAGTGGGGTAGGACAGGGAGATCAAGCTTTCTTT
CAISGVGQGDQAFF